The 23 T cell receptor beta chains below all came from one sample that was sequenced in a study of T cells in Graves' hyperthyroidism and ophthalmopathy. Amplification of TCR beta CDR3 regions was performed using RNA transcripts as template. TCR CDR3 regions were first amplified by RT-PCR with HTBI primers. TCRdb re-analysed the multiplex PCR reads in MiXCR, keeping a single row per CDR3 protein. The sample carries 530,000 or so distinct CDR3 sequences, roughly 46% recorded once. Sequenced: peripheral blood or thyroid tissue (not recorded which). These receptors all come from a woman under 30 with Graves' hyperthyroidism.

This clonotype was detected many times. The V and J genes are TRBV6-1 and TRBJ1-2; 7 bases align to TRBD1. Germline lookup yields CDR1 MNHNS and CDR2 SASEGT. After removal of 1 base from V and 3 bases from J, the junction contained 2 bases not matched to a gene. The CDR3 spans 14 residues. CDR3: CASSEEGQYYGYTF. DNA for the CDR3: TGTGCCAGCAGTGAAGAGGGACAGTACTATGGCTACACCTTC.

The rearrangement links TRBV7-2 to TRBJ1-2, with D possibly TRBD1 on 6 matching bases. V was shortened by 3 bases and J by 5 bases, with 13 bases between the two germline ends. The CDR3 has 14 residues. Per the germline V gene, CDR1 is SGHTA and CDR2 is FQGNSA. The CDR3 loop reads CASSFPSDSYGYTF. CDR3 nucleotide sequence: TGTGCCAGCAGCTTCCCATCGGACAGTTATGGCTACACCTTC.

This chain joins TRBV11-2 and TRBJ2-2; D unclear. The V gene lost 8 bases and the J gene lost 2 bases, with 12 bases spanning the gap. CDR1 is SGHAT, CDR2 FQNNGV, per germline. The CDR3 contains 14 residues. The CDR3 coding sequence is TGTGCCAGCGCAAATCGCAGCAACACCGGGGAGCTGTTTTTT. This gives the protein CASANRSNTGELFF.

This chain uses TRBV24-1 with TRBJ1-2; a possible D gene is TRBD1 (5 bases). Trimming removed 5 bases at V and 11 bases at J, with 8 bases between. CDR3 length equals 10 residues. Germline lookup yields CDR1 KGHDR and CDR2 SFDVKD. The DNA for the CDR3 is TGTGCCACCAGTGGGGGCGGATACACCTTC. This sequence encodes CATSGGGYTF.

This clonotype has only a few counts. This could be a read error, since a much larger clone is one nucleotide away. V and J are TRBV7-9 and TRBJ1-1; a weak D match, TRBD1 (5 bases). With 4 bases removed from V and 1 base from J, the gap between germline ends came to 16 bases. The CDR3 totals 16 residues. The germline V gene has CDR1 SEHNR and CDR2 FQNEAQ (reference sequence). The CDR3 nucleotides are TGTGCCAGCAGCTCAGGGTTACAGGTAACGAACACTGAAGCTTTCTTT. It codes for CASSSGLQVTNTEAFF.

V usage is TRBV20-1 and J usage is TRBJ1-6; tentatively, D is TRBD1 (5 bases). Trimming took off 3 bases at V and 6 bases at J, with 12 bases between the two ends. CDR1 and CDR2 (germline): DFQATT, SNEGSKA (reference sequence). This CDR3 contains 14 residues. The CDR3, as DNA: TGCAGTGCTAGCGACGGGGGTACTAATTCACCCCTCCACTTT. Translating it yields CSASDGGTNSPLHF.

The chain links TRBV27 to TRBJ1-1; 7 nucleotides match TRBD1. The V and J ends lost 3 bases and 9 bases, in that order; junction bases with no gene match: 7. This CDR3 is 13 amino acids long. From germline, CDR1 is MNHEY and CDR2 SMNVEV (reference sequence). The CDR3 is CASSFGAGGKAFF. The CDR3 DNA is TGTGCCAGCAGTTTTGGGGCAGGGGGAAAAGCTTTCTTT.

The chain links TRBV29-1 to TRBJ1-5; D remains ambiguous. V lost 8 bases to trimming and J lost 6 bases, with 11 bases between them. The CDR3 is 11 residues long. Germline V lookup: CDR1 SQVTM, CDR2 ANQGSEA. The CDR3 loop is CSLPGGQPQHF. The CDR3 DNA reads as TGCAGCTTGCCGGGAGGTCAGCCCCAGCATTTT.

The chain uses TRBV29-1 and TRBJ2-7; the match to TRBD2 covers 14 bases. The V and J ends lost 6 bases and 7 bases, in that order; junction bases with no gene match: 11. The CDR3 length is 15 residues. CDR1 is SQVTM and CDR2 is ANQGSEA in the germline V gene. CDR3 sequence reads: CSVNTGTSGRNEQYF. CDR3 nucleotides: TGCAGCGTGAATACCGGGACTAGCGGGAGAAATGAGCAGTACTTC.

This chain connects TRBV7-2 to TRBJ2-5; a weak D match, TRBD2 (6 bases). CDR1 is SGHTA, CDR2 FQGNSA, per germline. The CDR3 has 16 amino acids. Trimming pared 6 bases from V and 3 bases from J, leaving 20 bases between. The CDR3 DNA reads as TGTGCCAGCAGAAAGACGTTAGCGGCGACCAAAGAGACCCAGTACTTC. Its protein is CASRKTLAATKETQYF.

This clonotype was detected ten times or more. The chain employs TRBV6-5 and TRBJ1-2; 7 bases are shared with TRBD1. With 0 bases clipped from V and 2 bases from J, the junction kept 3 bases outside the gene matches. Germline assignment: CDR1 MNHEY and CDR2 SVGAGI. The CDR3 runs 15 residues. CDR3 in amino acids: CASSYSVQGNYGYTF. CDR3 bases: TGTGCCAGCAGTTACTCTGTACAGGGGAACTATGGCTACACCTTC.

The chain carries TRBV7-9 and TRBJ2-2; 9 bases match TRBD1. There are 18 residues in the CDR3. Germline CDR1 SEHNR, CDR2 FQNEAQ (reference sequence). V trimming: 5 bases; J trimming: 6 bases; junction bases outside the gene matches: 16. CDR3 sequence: CASSPLGGAQGASGELFF. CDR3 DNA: TGTGCCAGCAGCCCCCTGGGGGGGGCACAGGGGGCTTCCGGGGAGCTGTTTTTT. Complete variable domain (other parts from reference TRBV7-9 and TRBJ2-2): DTGVSQNPRHKITKRGQNVTFRCDPISEHNRLYWYRQTLGQGPEFLTYFQNEAQLEKSRLLSDRFSAERPKGSFSTLEIQRTEQGDSAMYLCASSPLGGAQGASGELFFGEGSRLTVL.

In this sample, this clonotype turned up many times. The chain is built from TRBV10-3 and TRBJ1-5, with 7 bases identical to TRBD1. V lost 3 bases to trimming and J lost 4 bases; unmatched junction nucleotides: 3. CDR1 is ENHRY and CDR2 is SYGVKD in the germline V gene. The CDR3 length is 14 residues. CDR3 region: CAISEDRANQPQHF. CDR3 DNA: TGTGCCATCAGTGAAGACAGGGCAAATCAGCCCCAGCATTTT.

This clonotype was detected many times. CDR3 nucleotide sequence: TGTGCCAGAAACCGGGACCCTGGGACTGAAGCTTTCTTT. Translated, it gives CARNRDPGTEAFF. The rearrangement uses TRBV19 and TRBJ1-1; D may be TRBD1 (5 bases). Germline lookup yields CDR1 LNHDA and CDR2 SQIVND (reference sequence). V lost 9 bases and J lost 5, with 16 bases in between. This CDR3 contains 13 residues.

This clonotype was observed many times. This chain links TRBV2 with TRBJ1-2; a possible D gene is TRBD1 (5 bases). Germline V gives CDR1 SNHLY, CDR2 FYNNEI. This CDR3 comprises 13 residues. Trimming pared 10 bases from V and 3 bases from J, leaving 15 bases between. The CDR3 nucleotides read TGTGCCATCCCACGCGGGGGGGACTATGGCTACACCTTC. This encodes CAIPRGGDYGYTF.

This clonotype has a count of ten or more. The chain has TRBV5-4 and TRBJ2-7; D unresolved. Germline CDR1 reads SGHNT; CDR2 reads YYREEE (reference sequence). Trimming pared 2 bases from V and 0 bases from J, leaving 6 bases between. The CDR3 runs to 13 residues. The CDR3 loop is CASSFPSSYEQYF. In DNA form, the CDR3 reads TGTGCCAGCAGCTTTCCCAGCTCCTACGAGCAGTACTTC.

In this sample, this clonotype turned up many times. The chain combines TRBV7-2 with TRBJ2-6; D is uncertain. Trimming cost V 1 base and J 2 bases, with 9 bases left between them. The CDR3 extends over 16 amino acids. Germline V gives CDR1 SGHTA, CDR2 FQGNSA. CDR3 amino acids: CASSLGKTAGANVLTF. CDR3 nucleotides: TGTGCCAGCAGCTTAGGGAAAACAGCTGGGGCCAACGTCCTGACTTTC.

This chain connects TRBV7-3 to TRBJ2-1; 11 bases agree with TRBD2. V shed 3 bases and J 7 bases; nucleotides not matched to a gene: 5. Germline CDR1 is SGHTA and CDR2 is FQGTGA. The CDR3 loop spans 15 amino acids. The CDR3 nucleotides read TGTGCCAGCAGCTTTCTACTAGCGGGAGATAATGAGCAGTTCTTC. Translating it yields CASSFLLAGDNEQFF.

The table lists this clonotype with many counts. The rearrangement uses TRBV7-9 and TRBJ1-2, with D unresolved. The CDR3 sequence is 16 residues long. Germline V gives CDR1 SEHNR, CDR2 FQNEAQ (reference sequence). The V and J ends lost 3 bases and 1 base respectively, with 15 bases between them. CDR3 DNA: TGTGCCAGCAGCTTCCGGCTCCTCGGGGTTAACTATGGCTACACCTTC. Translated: CASSFRLLGVNYGYTF. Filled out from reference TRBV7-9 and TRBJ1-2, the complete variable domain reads DTGVSQNPRHKITKRGQNVTFRCDPISEHNRLYWYRQTLGQGPEFLTYFQNEAQLEKSRLLSDRFSAERPKGSFSTLEIQRTEQGDSAMYLCASSFRLLGVNYGYTFGSGTRLTVV.

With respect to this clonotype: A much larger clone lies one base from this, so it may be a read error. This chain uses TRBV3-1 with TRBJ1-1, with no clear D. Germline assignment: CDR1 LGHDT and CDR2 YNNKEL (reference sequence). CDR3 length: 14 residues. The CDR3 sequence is CANSQGQVNTEAFF. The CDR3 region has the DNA TGTGCCAACAGCCAAGGCCAGGTAAACACTGAAGCTTTCTTT.

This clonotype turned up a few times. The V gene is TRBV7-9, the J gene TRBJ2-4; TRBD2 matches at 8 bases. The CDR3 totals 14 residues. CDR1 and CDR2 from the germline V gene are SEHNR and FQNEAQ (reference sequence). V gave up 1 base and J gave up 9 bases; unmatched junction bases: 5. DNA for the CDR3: TGTGCCAGCAGCTTAGTGCGGGAGGCGGGCATTCAGTACTTC. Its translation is CASSLVREAGIQYF.

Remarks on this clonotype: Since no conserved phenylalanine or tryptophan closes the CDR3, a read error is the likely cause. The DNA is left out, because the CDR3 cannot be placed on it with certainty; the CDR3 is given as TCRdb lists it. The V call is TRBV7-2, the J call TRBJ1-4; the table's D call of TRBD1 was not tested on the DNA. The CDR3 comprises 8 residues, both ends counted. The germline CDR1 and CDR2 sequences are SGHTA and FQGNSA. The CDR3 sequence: CASSSTGL.

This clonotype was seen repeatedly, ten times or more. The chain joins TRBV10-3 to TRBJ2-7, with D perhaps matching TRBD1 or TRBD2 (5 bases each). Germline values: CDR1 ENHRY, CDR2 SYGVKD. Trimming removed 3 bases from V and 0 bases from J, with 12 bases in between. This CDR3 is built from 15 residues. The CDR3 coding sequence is TGTGCCATCAGTGAAAGGGACGGCAACTCCTACGAGCAGTACTTC. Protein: CAISERDGNSYEQYF.